This T cell receptor (beta chain) was recorded in a study of OX40 agonist ivuxolimab in advanced cancers. Measured with immunoSEQ multiplex PCR; TCRdb has only the in-frame clones, and not every one. Of approximately 65,000 clones in the sample, around 89% were seen once. V was trimmed by 4 bases and J by 1 base, leaving 14 bases between them. The length of the CDR3 is 16 residues. CDR1 MNHEY and CDR2 SMNVEV come from the germline V gene (reference sequence). In this sample, this clone turned up once. Its specificity is unknown. Study-wide results and caveats: Antigen specificity was not determined for the expanded peripheral T cells. Expanded clones were, on average, more numerous in CD8+ T cells than in CD4+. Some of the lowest clonal expansion was seen in partial responders at 0.1-3.0 mg/kg.

Sequencing was performed on CD4+ or CD8+ T cells sorted from blood, taken in a trial of the OX40 agonist ivuxolimab. The sequence was obtained from an adult with an advanced solid tumor such as melanoma, head and neck, liver or kidney cancer. This chain connects TRBV27 to TRBJ2-4; a weak D match, TRBD2 (5 bases). Written as DNA, the CDR3 is TGTGCCAGCAGTTCCCCGATACCGGGGGCCAAAAACATTCAGTACTTC. It encodes CASSSPIPGAKNIQYF.